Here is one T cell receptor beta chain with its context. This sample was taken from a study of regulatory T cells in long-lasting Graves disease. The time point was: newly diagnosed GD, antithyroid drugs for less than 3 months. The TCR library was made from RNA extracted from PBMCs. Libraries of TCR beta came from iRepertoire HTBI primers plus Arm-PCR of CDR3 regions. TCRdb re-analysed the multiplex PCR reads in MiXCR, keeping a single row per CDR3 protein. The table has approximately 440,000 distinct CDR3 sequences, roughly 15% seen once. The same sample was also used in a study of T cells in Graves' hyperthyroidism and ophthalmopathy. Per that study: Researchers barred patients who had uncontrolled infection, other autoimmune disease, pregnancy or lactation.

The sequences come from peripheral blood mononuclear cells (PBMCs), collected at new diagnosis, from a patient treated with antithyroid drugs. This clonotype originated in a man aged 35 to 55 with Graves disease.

The CDR3 nucleotides are TGTGCCAGCAGAAAAGCGATTGGGCAGCTAGCCAAAAACATTCAGTACTTC. It encodes CASRKAIGQLAKNIQYF. The chain has TRBV6-2 or TRBV6-3 and TRBJ2-4; D is undetermined. V was clipped by 6 bases and J by 0 bases, with 18 bases between them. CDR1 and CDR2 from the germline V gene are MNHEY and SVGEGT. The CDR3 runs 17 residues.